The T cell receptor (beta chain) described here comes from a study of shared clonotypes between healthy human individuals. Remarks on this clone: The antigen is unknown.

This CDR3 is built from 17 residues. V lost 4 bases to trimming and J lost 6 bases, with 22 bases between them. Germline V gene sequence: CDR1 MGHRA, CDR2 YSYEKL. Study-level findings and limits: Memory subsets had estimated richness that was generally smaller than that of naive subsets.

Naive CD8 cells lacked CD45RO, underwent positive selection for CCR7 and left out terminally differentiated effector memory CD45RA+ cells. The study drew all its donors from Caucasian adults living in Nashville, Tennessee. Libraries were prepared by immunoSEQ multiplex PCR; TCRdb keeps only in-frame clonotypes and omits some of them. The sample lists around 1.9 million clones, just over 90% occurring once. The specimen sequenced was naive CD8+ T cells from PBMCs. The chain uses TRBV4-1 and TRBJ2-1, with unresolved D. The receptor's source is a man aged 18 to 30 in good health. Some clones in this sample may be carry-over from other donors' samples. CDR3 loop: CASSPQVGYRSTNEQFF. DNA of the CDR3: TGCGCCAGCAGCCCCCAGGTGGGGTATAGGAGTACCAATGAGCAGTTCTTC.